This entry features one T cell receptor beta chain sequence. No antigen is known for it. Researchers took RNA transcripts and amplified the TCR beta CDR3 regions from them. Initially, a first-round RT-PCR of the TCR CDR3 employed the HTBI primer set. TCRdb re-analysed the multiplex PCR reads in MiXCR, keeping a single row per CDR3 protein. Among 300,000 or so distinct CDR3 sequences listed, 21% were seen once. The junction had 6 bases not matched to a gene; V was cut back by 5 bases and J by 4 bases. This CDR3 region has 14 residues. Germline CDR1 reads MNHNS; CDR2 reads SASEGT. The data were taken from a study of T cells in Graves' hyperthyroidism and ophthalmopathy. Study conclusions and caveats: The model foresaw ophthalmopathy a median 6.5 months prior to onset.

The patients, who ranged from 18 to 65 in age, presented with newly diagnosed hyperthyroidism lasting under 2 months. Patients were excluded for uncontrolled infection, other autoimmune disease, pregnancy or lactation. PBMCs stemmed from under 11 ml fresh peripheral blood. Sequencing was done on a sample of blood. The clonotype comes from a woman in her 50s with Graves' hyperthyroidism. The chain recombines TRBV6-1 with TRBJ2-5; 8 nucleotides agree with TRBD2. The CDR3 protein is CASSYGRGGETQYF. The DNA for the CDR3 is TGTGCCAGCAGTTACGGGAGGGGAGGAGAGACCCAGTACTTC.